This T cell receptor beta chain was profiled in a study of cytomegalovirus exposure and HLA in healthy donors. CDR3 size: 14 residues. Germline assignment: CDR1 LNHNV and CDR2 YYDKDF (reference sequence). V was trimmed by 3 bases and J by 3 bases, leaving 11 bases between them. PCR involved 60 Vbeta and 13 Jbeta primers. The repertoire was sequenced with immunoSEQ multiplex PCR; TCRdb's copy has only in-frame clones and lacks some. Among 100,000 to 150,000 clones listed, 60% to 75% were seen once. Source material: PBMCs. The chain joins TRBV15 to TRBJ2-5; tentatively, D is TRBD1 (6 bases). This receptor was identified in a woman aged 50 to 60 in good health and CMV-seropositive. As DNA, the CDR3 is TGTGCCACCAGCAGGGCAACAGGGAAAGAGACCCAGTACTTC. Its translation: CATSRATGKETQYF.